One T cell receptor (beta chain) is described in this entry. The CDR3 extends over 17 amino acids. Germline V gene data show CDR1 as MNHEY and CDR2 as SVGAGI. Trimming shortened V by 0 bases and J by 5 bases, and 16 bases separated the two germline ends. These data come from a study of blood T cells in healthy people across ages. Primers used in a second PCR of roughly 6 to 12 cycles were a sample-barcoded 5' primer and a J-beta primer mix. Through a template-switch adaptor with 12 random nucleotides, each cDNA molecule received a tag. TCRdb ran MiXCR on the 5' RACE reads and lists one entry per CDR3 protein. The data contain fewer than 750,000 distinct CDR3 sequences, 40% to 55% of them singletons.

Sequencing was done on a sample of blood. The TCR was taken from a man of 80 years or more in good health. V and J are TRBV6-5 and TRBJ2-2, with D maybe TRBD1 (6 bases). The CDR3 protein is CASSYSIQGLGTGELFF. In DNA, the CDR3 is TGTGCCAGCAGTTACTCGATCCAGGGGTTGGGAACCGGGGAGCTGTTTTTT.